The 13 T cell receptor beta chains given below trace back to one sample, sequenced in a study of response to subunit inactivated influenza vaccine (dated 2018 in TCRdb). The library was obtained by RT-PCR. Reads for this sample came from an Illumina HiSeq 2500. TCRdb reprocessed the public reads (quality trimming at Q25 with fastp, clone calling with MiXCR) and kept in-frame beta chains. Rows matching on CDR3 protein sequence are summarized as one entry with the most common DNA and genes. The sample includes roughly 500,000 distinct CDR3 sequences, with approximately 15% observed a single time. The ten largest clones take up about 3% of the sample. Sequenced here: CD4+ T cells sorted from PBMCs, sampled roughly 24 months after vaccination. All receptors come from a man aged 50 to 69 who received an inactivated influenza vaccine. Donor details come from another sample of the same person, matched by shared clones.

This chain uses TRBV29-1 with TRBJ1-1; tentatively, D is TRBD1 (6 bases). Between the trimmed V and J ends, which lost 6 bases and 4 bases, there was a span of 15 bases. Per the germline V gene, CDR1 is SQVTM and CDR2 is ANQGSEA. The CDR3 is made up of 13 amino acids. As DNA, the CDR3 is TGCAGCGTCTCGGGCCAGGGGCCCACTGAAGCTTTCTTT. This gives the protein CSVSGQGPTEAFF.

V is TRBV12-3 or TRBV12-4 and J is TRBJ2-1; D might be TRBD1 (5 bases). CDR3 length: 11 amino acids. The V end lost 5 bases, the J end lost 10 bases, and 9 bases lay between the germline ends. The CDR3 bases are TGTGCCAGCAGTCCCGGACACGAGCAGTTCTTC. Protein: CASSPGHEQFF.

This sequence joins TRBV6-1 and TRBJ1-5; D not certain. Germline CDR1 is MNHNS and CDR2 is SASEGT. The CDR3 spans 12 residues. Trimming removed 6 bases at V and 7 bases at J, with 10 bases between. The CDR3 protein is CASSSVLQPQHF. The CDR3 coding sequence is TGTGCCAGCAGCTCGGTTTTGCAGCCCCAGCATTTT.

The DNA for the CDR3 is TGCGCCAGTCGCCAGGACTATGGCTACACCTTC. It translates to CASRQDYGYTF. This chain joins TRBV5-1 and TRBJ1-2; D is uncertain. The CDR3 has 11 amino acids. Germline V lookup: CDR1 SGHRS, CDR2 YFSETQ. V lost 8 bases and J 3 bases, leaving 8 bases between the germline ends.

This clonotype was counted only a few times. The V gene is TRBV10-3, the J gene TRBJ2-7; TRBD1 might be the D (5 bases). This CDR3 contains 15 residues. Germline V CDR1 and CDR2: ENHRY, SYGVKD. Between the trimmed V and J ends, which lost 0 bases and 2 bases, there was a span of 11 bases. CDR3 residues: CAISESVRQPYEQYF. In DNA, the CDR3 is TGTGCCATCAGTGAGTCGGTGAGACAGCCCTACGAGCAGTACTTC.

There are many counts of this clonotype. The DNA for the CDR3 is TGCGCCAGCAGCTTGGCCCTAGATGGCTACACCTTC. It yields the protein CASSLALDGYTF. The chain couples TRBV5-1 to TRBJ1-2; D gene uncertain. Germline loops: CDR1 SGHRS, CDR2 YFSETQ. This CDR3 is built from 12 residues. V lost 0 bases, J lost 6 bases, and 6 bases lay in between. The full variable domain, in which reference TRBV5-1 and TRBJ1-2 provide the parts outside the CDR3, is KAGVTQTPRYLIKTRGQQVTLSCSPISGHRSVSWYQQTPGQGLQFLFEYFSETQRNKGNFPGRFSGRQFSNSRSEMNVSTLELGDSALYLCASSLALDGYTFGSGTRLTVV.

V usage is TRBV7-2 and J usage is TRBJ1-2; the match to TRBD1 covers 8 bases. The J segment lost 8 bases and the V segment lost 5 bases, leaving 10 bases of the junction unmatched. The CDR3 totals 14 residues. The V gene's germline CDR1 is SGHTA and CDR2 FQGNSA. The CDR3 sequence is CASSTLVGTGGYTF. The DNA of the CDR3 is TGTGCCAGCAGCACATTAGTGGGGACAGGCGGCTACACCTTC.

This clonotype was seen ten or more times. The chain carries TRBV27 and TRBJ2-3; either TRBD1 or TRBD2 may supply D (5 bases each). Germline-derived CDR1 and CDR2 are MNHEY and SMNVEV (reference sequence). The CDR3 is made up of 13 amino acids. Trimming took 3 bases from V and 10 from J, leaving 14 bases between them. DNA for the CDR3: TGTGCCAGCAGTTTCGGGACGGCGAGGGCGCAGTATTTT. It translates to CASSFGTARAQYF.

This clonotype has only a few counts. The chain uses TRBV7-2 and TRBJ2-7, with D perhaps being TRBD1 or TRBD2 (5 bases each). CDR1 is SGHTA, CDR2 FQGNSA, per germline. The CDR3 runs to 14 residues. V was shortened by 2 bases and J by 6 bases, with 14 bases between the two germline ends. This CDR3 reads CASSLIERGGEQYF. The DNA of the CDR3 is TGTGCCAGCAGCTTAATTGAGAGGGGTGGCGAGCAGTACTTC.

Only a few counts were recorded for this clonotype. The rearrangement links TRBV4-1 to TRBJ2-7, with D perhaps TRBD2 (7 bases). The CDR3 sequence is 17 residues long. V was trimmed by 2 bases and J by 3 bases, leaving 20 bases between them. Germline CDR1 and CDR2: MGHRA and YSYEKL. CDR3 protein: CASSQPRVGGPHYEQYF. Here the CDR3 DNA reads TGCGCCAGCAGCCAACCCCGGGTGGGGGGGCCCCACTACGAGCAGTACTTC.

This chain uses TRBV7-2 with TRBJ2-7; 9 nucleotides line up with TRBD2. CDR3 length: 14 residues. V shed 5 bases, J shed 6 bases, and the junction held 8 bases outside the gene matches. Germline V CDR1 and CDR2: SGHTA, FQGNSA. The CDR3 nucleotides are TGTGCCAGCAGCCCACATAGCGGGAGCGGCGAGCAGTACTTC. The encoded protein is CASSPHSGSGEQYF.

This clonotype turned up a few times. The V call is TRBV6-2 or TRBV6-3, the J call TRBJ2-7; 7 nucleotides line up with TRBD1. The germline V gene encodes CDR1 MNHEY and CDR2 SVGEGT. V lost 7 bases to trimming and J lost 2 bases; unmatched junction nucleotides: 2. CDR3 length equals 12 residues. The CDR3 loop is CASNRGPYEQYF. DNA of the CDR3: TGTGCCAGCAACAGGGGTCCCTACGAGCAGTACTTC.

This clonotype was seen more than once but under ten times. The junction shows a germline mismatch at one end, possibly a read error. The chain uses TRBV10-3 and TRBJ2-7, with 8 bases matching TRBD2. The germline CDR1 and CDR2 sequences are ENHRY and SYGVKD. The length of the CDR3 is 12 residues. CDR3 DNA: TGTGCCGTAGCGGGACCTACCTACGAGCAGCACTTC. Amino acid sequence: CAVAGPTYEQHF.